This TCR beta chain is drawn from a study of blood T cell repertoires in COVID-19. Study in general: The study drew acute and convalescent COVID-19 samples from the United States, Italy and Spain. Sources were T cells, B-cell-depleted T cells, or PBMCs; the material itself was cDNA or gDNA.

This CDR3 is 13 amino acids long. Germline loops: CDR1 SGHTA, CDR2 FQGTGA. Trimming stripped 2 bases from V and 9 bases from J, with 11 bases between. In the original workflow: By means of reference gene primer amplification, nucleated cell counts were estimated. Assay: immunoSEQ multiplex PCR; the TCRdb copy retains only in-frame clones and omits some. The V and J calls and clone size come from that table; D and trimming were worked out from the DNA. The sample has about 280,000 clones, approximately 85% seen once. Sequenced: peripheral blood. This TCR derives from a man in his late teens or twenties with active or convalescent COVID-19. The chain links TRBV7-3 to TRBJ1-5, with D possibly being TRBD1 (5 bases). The CDR3 loop is CASSLWGDGPQHF. The CDR3 DNA reads TGTGCCAGCAGCTTATGGGGGGATGGGCCCCAGCATTTT.